The clone carrying this TCR beta chain was observed at least ten times. Its matching antigen is unknown. Constant-region priming of around 500 ng total RNA yielded TCR beta cDNA. Libraries covering TCR beta were generated through three nested multiplex PCR rounds (using a slightly modified ARM-PCR). For 10 cycles apiece, the opening two PCR rounds ran with TRBV1-TRBV30 forward primers and a C-beta reverse primer. TCRdb ran MiXCR on the multiplex PCR reads and lists one entry per CDR3 protein. The sample has about 78,000 distinct CDR3 sequences, almost 70% seen once. The data belong to a study of tumor-infiltrating lymphocytes in primary liver carcinoma. Study-level results: Only about 7-24% of top clones occurred in every one of the five tumor regions. Reduced overlap was seen in tumor-adjacent and tumor-blood pairs versus tumor region pairs.

Extraction of RNA together with DNA used about 18-30 mg of unsorted bulk tissue. The CDR3 sequence is 16 residues long. The germline V and J ends were trimmed by 0 bases and 6 bases, with 17 bases remaining between them. From germline, CDR1 is MNHEY and CDR2 SVGAGI. This chain links TRBV6-5 with TRBJ1-2, with a possible D match to TRBD1 (6 bases). This TCR was recovered from a man aged 40-49 years with primary liver carcinoma and hepatitis B virus infection. The sequenced sample was liver tumor tissue from sampling region 4. Subset meaning: tumor region T4, right-lateral pole. The CDR3 coding sequence is TGTGCCAGCAGTTACTCCGGGGGCCTAAGAGTAGATGGCTACACCTTC. It codes for CASSYSGGLRVDGYTF.